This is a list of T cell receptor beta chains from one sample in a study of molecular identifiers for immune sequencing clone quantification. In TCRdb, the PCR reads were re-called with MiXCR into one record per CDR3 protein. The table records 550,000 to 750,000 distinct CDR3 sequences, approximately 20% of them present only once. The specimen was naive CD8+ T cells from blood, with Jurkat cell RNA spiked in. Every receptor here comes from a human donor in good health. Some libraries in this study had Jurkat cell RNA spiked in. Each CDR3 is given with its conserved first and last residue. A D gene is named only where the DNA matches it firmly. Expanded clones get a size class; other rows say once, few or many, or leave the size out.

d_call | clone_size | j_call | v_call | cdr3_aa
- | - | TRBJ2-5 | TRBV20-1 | CSARAGETQYF
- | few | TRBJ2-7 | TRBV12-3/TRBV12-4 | CASSSDRRPSYEQYF
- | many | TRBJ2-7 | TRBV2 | CASRASPEPIYEQYF
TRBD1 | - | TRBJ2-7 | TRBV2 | CASMRGQGAYEQYF
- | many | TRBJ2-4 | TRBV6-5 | CASSYSYRDTKNIQYF
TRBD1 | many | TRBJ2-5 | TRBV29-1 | CSSWTGSPEETQYF
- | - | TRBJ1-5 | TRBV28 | CASSLLSTDDQPRHF
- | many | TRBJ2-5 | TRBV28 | CASSLGGGPQYF
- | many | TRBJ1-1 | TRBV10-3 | CAISEGSTNTEAFF
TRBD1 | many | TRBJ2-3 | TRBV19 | CASTLTGADTQYF
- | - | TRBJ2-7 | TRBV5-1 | CASSLQGNEQYF
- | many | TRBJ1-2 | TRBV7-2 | CASSQINELLAYGYTF
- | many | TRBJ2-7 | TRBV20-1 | CSASLLQTVGYEQYF
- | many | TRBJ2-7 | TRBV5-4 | CASSLEPGPAEQYF
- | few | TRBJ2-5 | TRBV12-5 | CASGFRAGFQETQYF
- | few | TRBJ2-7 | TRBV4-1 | CASSQVPGAPDYEQYF
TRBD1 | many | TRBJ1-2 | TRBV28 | CASSLAPDRGNYGYTF
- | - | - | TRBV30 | CAWRDGSYTDTQHF